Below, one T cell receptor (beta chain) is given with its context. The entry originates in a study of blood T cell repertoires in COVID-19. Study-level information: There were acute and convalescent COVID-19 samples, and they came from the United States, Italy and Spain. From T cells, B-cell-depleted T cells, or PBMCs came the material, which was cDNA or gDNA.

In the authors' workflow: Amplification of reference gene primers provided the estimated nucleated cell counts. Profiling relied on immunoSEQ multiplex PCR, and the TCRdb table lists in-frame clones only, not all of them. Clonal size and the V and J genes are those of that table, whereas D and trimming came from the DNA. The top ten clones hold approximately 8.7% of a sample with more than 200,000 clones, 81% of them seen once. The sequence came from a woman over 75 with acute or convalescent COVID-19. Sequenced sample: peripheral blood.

The CDR3 is CASRLIQGDTGELFF. The CDR3 coding sequence is TGTGCCAGCAGGTTGATACAGGGGGACACCGGGGAGCTGTTTTTT. The chain carries TRBV2 and TRBJ2-2; 8 bases match TRBD1. CDR1 and CDR2 from the germline V gene are SNHLY and FYNNEI. CDR3 length: 15 amino acids. Trimming took 6 bases from V and 3 from J; bases not matched to a gene: 6.